This TCR beta chain originates from a study of CD4 T cells in relation to SARS-CoV-2 and coronaviruses. Whole-study context: Controls used an HIV-1 Nef peptide pool or no peptide. Notes on the study in general: No donor gave both pre-pandemic and post-infection samples.

A note on this clone: What it recognizes is unknown.

CD4+ T cells from unexposed donors were obtained before the COVID-19 pandemic (2011-2018). Isolation of CD4+ T cells took place after 10 days in culture. As cell numbers allowed, unexposed-donor CD4+ T cells faced SARS-CoV-2 S/N and four cold-coronavirus spikes. On days 3 and 7, cultures got half fresh IL-2 medium. Clones were read by immunoSEQ multiplex PCR, and TCRdb kept only the in-frame ones, dropping some. This table has roughly 21,000 clones, about four fifths appearing once. The CDR3 is 12 residues long. With 4 bases removed from V and 8 bases from J, the gap between germline ends came to 11 bases. Germline V lookup: CDR1 MNHEY, CDR2 SVGAGI.

The genes are TRBV6-5 and TRBJ1-2, with D unclear. The material sequenced was CD4+ T cells from PBMCs, cultured in vitro. The receptor comes from a human donor in good health. The CDR3 coding sequence is TGTGCCAGCAGTTCCCCCGAGGGAGGCTACACCTTC. Encoded protein: CASSSPEGGYTF.